This record covers a single T cell receptor (beta chain). Its antigen is not identified. The CDR3 loop spans 14 amino acids. V dropped 5 bases and J dropped 2 bases, with 11 bases sitting between them. Germline V gene data show CDR1 as SGHNT and CDR2 as YENEEA. This record comes from a study of shared clonotypes between healthy human individuals. Notes on the study in general: Donor clonotype sharing was expected to depend on sequencing depth.

Sequencing was performed with immunoSEQ multiplex PCR; in TCRdb, only in-frame clones are kept and a portion is missing. The sample yields approximately 500,000 clones, around 73% seen once. Sequences were obtained from PBMCs. This sequence originates from a woman in her forties in good health. Some clones in this sample may be carry-over from other donors' samples. V gene TRBV11-3 combines with J gene TRBJ2-3, with D perhaps TRBD1 (6 bases). The CDR3 reads CASSLGQNTDTQYF. In DNA, the CDR3 is TGTGCCAGCAGCCTAGGACAGAACACAGATACGCAGTATTTT.